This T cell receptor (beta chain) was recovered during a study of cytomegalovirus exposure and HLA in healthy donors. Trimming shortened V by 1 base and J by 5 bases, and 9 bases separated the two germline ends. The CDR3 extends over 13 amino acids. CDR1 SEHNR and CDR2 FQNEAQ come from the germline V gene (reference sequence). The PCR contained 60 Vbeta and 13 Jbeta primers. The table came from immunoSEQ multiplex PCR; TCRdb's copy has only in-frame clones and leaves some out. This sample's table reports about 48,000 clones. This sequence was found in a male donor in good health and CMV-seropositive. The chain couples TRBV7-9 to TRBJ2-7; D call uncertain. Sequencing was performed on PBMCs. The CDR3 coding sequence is TGTGCCAGCAGCTTAGGTAGTAGAGACGAGCAGTACTTC. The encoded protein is CASSLGSRDEQYF.